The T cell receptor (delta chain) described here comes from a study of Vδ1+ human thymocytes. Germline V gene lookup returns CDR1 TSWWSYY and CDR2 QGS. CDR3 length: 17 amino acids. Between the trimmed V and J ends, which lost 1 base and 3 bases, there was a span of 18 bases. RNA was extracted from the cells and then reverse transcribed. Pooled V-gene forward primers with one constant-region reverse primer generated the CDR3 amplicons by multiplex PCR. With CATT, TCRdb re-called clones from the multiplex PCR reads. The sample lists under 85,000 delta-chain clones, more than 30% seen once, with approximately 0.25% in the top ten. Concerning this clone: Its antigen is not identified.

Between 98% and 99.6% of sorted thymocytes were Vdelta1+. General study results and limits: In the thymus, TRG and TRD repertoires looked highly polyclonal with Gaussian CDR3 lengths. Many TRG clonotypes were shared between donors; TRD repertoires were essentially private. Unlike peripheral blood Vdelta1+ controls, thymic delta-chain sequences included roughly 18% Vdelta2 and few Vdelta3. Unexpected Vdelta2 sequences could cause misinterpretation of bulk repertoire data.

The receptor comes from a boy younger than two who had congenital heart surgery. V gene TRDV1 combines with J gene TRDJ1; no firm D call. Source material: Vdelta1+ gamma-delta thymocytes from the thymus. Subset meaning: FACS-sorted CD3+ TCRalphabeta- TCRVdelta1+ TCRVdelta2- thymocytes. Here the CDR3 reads CALGEPPPTGISDKLIF. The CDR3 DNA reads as TGTGCTCTTGGGGAACCTCCCCCCACGGGAATTTCCGATAAACTCATCTTT.